These 32 T cell receptor beta chains share one sample of origin, sequenced in a study of CD4+ T cells in melanoma. Assay: immunoSEQ multiplex PCR; the TCRdb copy retains only in-frame clones and omits some. The sample comprises roughly 12,000 clones, about 70% of which are singletons, and 7.5% to 9.5% rests with the top ten. The sequenced material came from cells from a culture (not recorded whether cultured in vitro). The receptor set was obtained from a human donor with melanoma.

The gene calls are TRBV5-1 and TRBJ2-1; 7 nucleotides match TRBD1. Germline V gives CDR1 SGHRS, CDR2 YFSETQ. V lost 2 bases and J lost 0; bases outside the gene matches: 11. The CDR3 has 18 residues. This CDR3 is CASSFGDSPWSSYNEQFF. The CDR3 coding sequence is TGCGCCAGCAGCTTTGGGGACAGCCCTTGGAGCTCCTACAATGAGCAGTTCTTC.

The V call is TRBV7-9, the J call TRBJ2-6, with D hard to call. Germline V gene data show CDR1 as SEHNR and CDR2 as FQNEAQ (reference sequence). The V and J ends lost 3 bases and 2 bases respectively, with 5 bases between them. The CDR3 spans 14 residues. The CDR3 reads CASSLRAGANVLTF. CDR3 nucleotide sequence: TGTGCCAGCAGCTTGAGAGCTGGGGCCAACGTCCTGACTTTC.

This clone is a singleton in its sample. V gene TRBV29-1 combines with J gene TRBJ1-2; 12 bases fit TRBD1. Looked up from germline, CDR1 is SQVTM and CDR2 is ANQGSEA. The CDR3 loop spans 15 amino acids. Trimming cost V 6 bases and J 7 bases; bases outside gene matches: 12. CDR3 amino acids: CSVGFIRDRGPGYTF. Written as DNA, the CDR3 is TGCAGCGTAGGCTTTATCCGGGACAGGGGGCCTGGCTACACCTTC.

This clone came up a few times. In DNA form, the CDR3 reads TGTGCCAGCAGCTTGGAGCAGGGGAGGGGCTATGGCTACACCTTC. The encoded protein is CASSLEQGRGYGYTF. The chain carries TRBV5-4 and TRBJ1-2, with D possibly being TRBD1 (6 bases). From germline, CDR1 is SGHNT and CDR2 YYREEE (reference sequence). V was shortened by 0 bases and J by 4 bases, with 13 bases between the two germline ends. This CDR3 has 15 residues.

The V call is TRBV7-8, the J call TRBJ1-1, with a tentative D call TRBD1 (6 bases). The CDR3 spans 14 residues. Germline V gives CDR1 SGHVS, CDR2 FQNEAQ. V was clipped by 2 bases and J by 4 bases, with 11 bases between them. The CDR3 spells CASSLQGQGTEAFF. The CDR3 DNA reads as TGTGCCAGCAGCTTACAGGGGCAAGGCACTGAAGCTTTCTTT.

V is TRBV7-9 and J is TRBJ1-5, with TRBD1 matching 7 bases. This CDR3 spans 14 amino acids. The trim removed 2 bases at V and 5 bases at J, leaving 3 bases unmatched. Germline V gives CDR1 SEHNR, CDR2 FQNEAQ (reference sequence). The CDR3 nucleotides are TGTGCCAGCAGCTTAACAGGGGATGATCAGCCCCAGCATTTT. It codes for CASSLTGDDQPQHF.

This clone came up a few times. The chain combines TRBV7-8 with TRBJ1-1; D unclear. There are 13 residues in the CDR3. Trimming took 2 bases from V and 3 from J, leaving 7 bases between them. Per germline, CDR1 SGHVS and CDR2 FQNEAQ. In nucleotides, the CDR3 is TGTGCCAGCAGCTTAATAATCGACACTGAAGCTTTCTTT. This codes for CASSLIIDTEAFF.

The chain is built from TRBV11-2 and TRBJ2-3; 8 bases map to TRBD2. Trimming took 5 bases from V and 6 from J; bases not matched to a gene: 4. CDR1 is SGHAT and CDR2 is FQNNGV in the germline V gene. The CDR3 length is 13 residues. CDR3 loop: CASSIGGGDTQYF. CDR3 bases: TGTGCCAGCAGCATCGGGGGGGGCGATACGCAGTATTTT. Together with reference TRBV11-2 and TRBJ2-3, the CDR3 gives the full variable domain: EAGVAQSPRYKIIEKRQSVAFWCNPISGHATLYWYQQILGQGPKLLIQFQNNGVVDDSQLPKDRFSAERLKGVDSTLKIQPAKLEDSAVYLCASSIGGGDTQYFGPGTRLTVL.

The chain links TRBV5-1 to TRBJ2-3; 7 bases match TRBD1. The V and J ends lost 0 bases and 4 bases, in that order; junction bases with no gene match: 8. Germline V gene data show CDR1 as SGHRS and CDR2 as YFSETQ. The CDR3 is made up of 16 amino acids. The CDR3 DNA sequence: TGCGCCAGCAGCTTGGGAACAGGGGCGACGGCAGATACGCAGTATTTT. Residues: CASSLGTGATADTQYF.

The rearrangement uses TRBV5-8 and TRBJ1-5; 7 nucleotides agree with TRBD1. Trimming at V came to 2 bases and at J to 3 bases, leaving 11 bases not matched to a gene. The CDR3 spans 17 residues. Germline-derived CDR1 and CDR2 are SGHTS and YDEGEE. CDR3 DNA sequence: TGTGCCAGCAGCTTTTACATGTGGCAGGGGGTCAATCAGCCCCAGCATTTT. It specifies CASSFYMWQGVNQPQHF.

The sample holds a few counts of this clone. The V call is TRBV30, the J call TRBJ1-2; no definite D call. The V gene's germline CDR1 is GTSNPN and CDR2 SVGIG (reference sequence). V was cut by 2 bases and J by 9 bases, with 7 bases left in between. The length of the CDR3 is 10 residues. In nucleotides, the CDR3 is TGTGCCTGGAGTCTAGACAGCTACACCTTC. Translated: CAWSLDSYTF.

This clone was observed a handful of times. The chain uses TRBV7-6 and TRBJ1-1; the D gene is possibly TRBD1 (5 bases). CDR3 length equals 16 residues. CDR1 is SGHVS and CDR2 is FNYEAQ in the germline V gene. Trimming left V 5 bases short and J 4 bases short, with 20 bases between. The CDR3 reads CASSPTSGVFGTEAFF. For the CDR3, the DNA is TGTGCCAGCAGCCCTACCTCGGGGGTATTTGGCACTGAAGCTTTCTTT.

This chain links TRBV7-3 with TRBJ1-3; a weak D match, TRBD1 (5 bases). Germline CDR1 is SGHTA and CDR2 is FQGTGA. The V end was cut by 5 bases, the J end by 3 bases, with 14 bases between. CDR3 length equals 15 residues. DNA for the CDR3: TGTGCCAGCAGCCCGACCCCAGGGTATGGAAACACCATATATTTT. This gives the protein CASSPTPGYGNTIYF.

The gene calls are TRBV20-1 and TRBJ1-1, with no clear D. V lost 7 bases and J 2 bases, leaving 8 bases between the germline ends. The CDR3 contains 11 residues. Per germline, CDR1 DFQATT and CDR2 SNEGSKA (reference sequence). CDR3 sequence (DNA): TGCAGTGTCCCACTCAACACTGAAGCTTTCTTT. It translates to CSVPLNTEAFF.

The rearrangement links TRBV9 to TRBJ2-5; D remains ambiguous. Germline values: CDR1 SGDLS, CDR2 YYNGEE. The CDR3 runs 13 residues. The V end was cut by 3 bases, the J end by 4 bases, with 10 bases between. Written as DNA, the CDR3 is TGTGCCAGCAGCGGACCTTTTGCAGAGACCCAGTACTTC. It is translated as CASSGPFAETQYF.

The sample holds a few counts of this clone. The chain recombines TRBV19 with TRBJ1-1, with 7 positions matching TRBD1. Germline trimming cut 3 bases from V and 1 base from J; bases unmatched to any gene: 2. The germline V gene has CDR1 LNHDA and CDR2 SQIVND (reference sequence). The CDR3 extends over 14 amino acids. Written as DNA, the CDR3 is TGTGCCAGTAGTATCAGGGGGGAGAACACTGAAGCTTTCTTT. Protein sequence: CASSIRGENTEAFF.

The chain is built from TRBV19 and TRBJ1-5; possibly TRBD1 for D (6 bases). V lost 3 bases and J 7 bases, leaving 16 bases between the germline ends. Germline V CDR1 and CDR2: LNHDA, SQIVND (reference sequence). CDR3 length equals 15 residues. CDR3 in DNA: TGTGCCAGTAGTATCCGCCAGGGGCCCGTACAGCCCCAGCATTTT. Translated, it gives CASSIRQGPVQPQHF.

The chain joins TRBV27 to TRBJ2-3; 13 nucleotides line up with TRBD2. Trimming cost V 1 base and J 4 bases; bases outside gene matches: 2. Germline lookup yields CDR1 MNHEY and CDR2 SMNVEV (reference sequence). This CDR3 spans 16 amino acids. This CDR3 reads CASSLWTSGGSDTQYF. The CDR3 bases are TGTGCCAGCAGTTTATGGACTAGCGGGGGTTCAGATACGCAGTATTTT.

This chain connects TRBV5-4 to TRBJ1-4; possible D gene TRBD1, 6 bases. The CDR3 loop spans 17 amino acids. Germline CDR1 is SGHNT and CDR2 is YYREEE (reference sequence). V lost 5 bases to trimming and J lost 1 base, with 18 bases between them. CDR3 residues: CASRQGGPELTNEKLFF. In nucleotides, the CDR3 is TGTGCCAGCAGACAGGGAGGACCCGAACTAACTAATGAAAAACTGTTTTTT.

This chain connects TRBV18 to TRBJ1-1; D remains unclear. The CDR3 is 15 amino acids. The V end was cut by 3 bases, the J end by 5 bases, with 16 bases between. Germline lookup yields CDR1 KGHSH and CDR2 LQKENI. The CDR3 nucleotides are TGTGCCAGCTCACCCAACTCGGAGGTAGGAACTGAAGCTTTCTTT. It codes for CASSPNSEVGTEAFF.

The chain couples TRBV7-9 to TRBJ1-4; 9 positions agree with TRBD1. The germline gives CDR1 SEHNR, CDR2 FQNEAQ (reference sequence). After removal of 0 bases from V and 8 bases from J, the junction contained 10 bases not matched to a gene. This CDR3 region has 17 residues. CDR3 bases: TGTGCCAGCAGCTTAGCCGCTTCCGGGACAGGGCGAGAAAAACTGTTTTTT. The encoded protein is CASSLAASGTGREKLFF.

The chain carries TRBV30 and TRBJ1-5, with D possibly TRBD1 on 6 matching bases. V gave up 2 bases and J gave up 7 bases, with 12 bases separating them. The CDR3 loop spans 13 amino acids. CDR1 is GTSNPN, CDR2 SVGIG, per germline (reference sequence). The CDR3 loop reads CAWSNGGLQPQHF. The CDR3, as DNA: TGTGCCTGGAGTAATGGGGGCTTGCAGCCCCAGCATTTT.

J is TRBJ1-1 and V is TRBV6-1; the match to TRBD1 covers 7 bases. The V segment lost 1 base and the J segment 4 bases; nucleotides outside the gene matches: 6. Germline assignment: CDR1 MNHNS and CDR2 SASEGT. The CDR3 length is 15 residues. The CDR3 is CASSEGLTGRTEAFF. Written as DNA, the CDR3 is TGTGCCAGCAGTGAAGGTCTGACAGGGCGCACTGAAGCTTTCTTT.

The table lists this clone with a few counts. In DNA form, the CDR3 reads TGTGCCAGCAGTGGGAACGGGGGGGCAGGTCGTATTGAGCAGTTCTTC. Translation gives CASSGNGGAGRIEQFF. V usage is TRBV2 and J usage is TRBJ2-1; 8 bases line up with TRBD2. After removal of 4 bases from V and 9 bases from J, the junction contained 14 bases not matched to a gene. The CDR3 covers 16 residues. The germline V gene has CDR1 SNHLY and CDR2 FYNNEI.

The gene calls are TRBV5-6 and TRBJ1-1; TRBD1 agrees at 9 bases. The CDR3 has 14 amino acids. The J segment lost 6 bases and the V segment lost 3 bases, leaving 6 bases of the junction unmatched. The germline V gene has CDR1 SGHDT and CDR2 YYEEEE. The CDR3 bases are TGTGCCAGCAGCTCCCGGGACAGGGTTCCTGAAGCTTTCTTT. Translated, it gives CASSSRDRVPEAFF. Filled out from reference TRBV5-6 and TRBJ1-1, the complete variable domain reads DAGVTQSPTHLIKTRGQQVTLRCSPKSGHDTVSWYQQALGQGPQFIFQYYEEEERQRGNFPDRFSGHQFPNYSSELNVNALLLGDSALYLCASSSRDRVPEAFFGQGTRLTVV.

Here the CDR3 reads CASSLEGQETQYF. CDR3 coding DNA: TGCGCCAGCAGCTTGGAGGGCCAAGAGACCCAGTACTTC. This sequence joins TRBV5-1 and TRBJ2-5; D gene unclear. The CDR3 has 13 amino acids. Germline loops: CDR1 SGHRS, CDR2 YFSETQ. Trimming left V 0 bases short and J 1 base short, with 4 bases between.

The chain carries TRBV19 and TRBJ2-7; no definite D call. Germline lookup yields CDR1 LNHDA and CDR2 SQIVND (reference sequence). The CDR3 consists of 15 residues. Trimming cost V 5 bases and J 9 bases, with 23 bases left between them. CDR3 loop: CASSPVLSRKYGQYF. Here the CDR3 DNA reads TGTGCCAGTAGTCCCGTTCTCTCTAGGAAGTATGGGCAGTACTTC.

This sequence joins TRBV11-2 and TRBJ2-2; no firm D call. Trimming removed 5 bases from V and 2 bases from J, with 12 bases in between. Germline V gene lookup returns CDR1 SGHAT and CDR2 FQNNGV. This CDR3 region has 15 residues. The CDR3 region is CASSPDRYNTGELFF. The DNA for the CDR3 is TGTGCCAGCAGCCCGGACCGTTATAACACCGGGGAGCTGTTTTTT.

The chain links TRBV10-3 to TRBJ2-5, with a tentative D call TRBD2 (5 bases). Trimming removed 3 bases from V and 5 bases from J, with 16 bases in between. The CDR3 length is 15 residues. Germline lookup yields CDR1 ENHRY and CDR2 SYGVKD. The CDR3 bases are TGTGCCATCAGTGACCCTCAAAACGGGGAGGAGACCCAGTACTTC. Protein sequence: CAISDPQNGEETQYF.

The rearrangement uses TRBV29-1 and TRBJ2-3; 10 bases match TRBD1. The V segment lost 5 bases and the J segment 2 bases; nucleotides outside the gene matches: 7. This CDR3 has 15 amino acids. Germline CDR1 and CDR2: SQVTM and ANQGSEA. CDR3 nucleotide sequence: TGCAGCGTTCCGGCGAGACAGGGGGCCACAGATACGCAGTATTTT. This gives the protein CSVPARQGATDTQYF.

The V gene is TRBV27, the J gene TRBJ1-1; D is possibly TRBD1 (6 bases). Germline CDR1 reads MNHEY; CDR2 reads SMNVEV (reference sequence). Trimming stripped 1 base from V and 0 bases from J, with 9 bases between. The CDR3 has 15 amino acids. The CDR3 DNA reads as TGTGCCAGCAGTTTATGGGGGGCCATGAACACTGAAGCTTTCTTT. It translates to CASSLWGAMNTEAFF.

The J gene is TRBJ1-1, the V gene TRBV27; possible D gene TRBD1, 6 bases. The V gene lost 6 bases and the J gene lost 1 base, with 18 bases spanning the gap. This CDR3 comprises 16 residues. CDR1 is MNHEY, CDR2 SMNVEV, per germline (reference sequence). The CDR3 coding sequence is TGTGCCAGCAGAGATACCCCCACCAGGGGGAACACTGAAGCTTTCTTT. It specifies CASRDTPTRGNTEAFF.